One and the same sample provided the 17 T cell receptor beta chains below, sequenced in a study of PD-L1 blockade in urothelial cancer. The time point denotes: pretreatment peripheral blood. Produced via immunoSEQ multiplex PCR; TCRdb's table is partial and in-frame only. Seen here are about 72,000 clones, about 90% observed once, and the top ten hold under 15%. The source was PBMCs, collected around atezolizumab (anti-PD-L1) treatment. Every receptor here comes from a man between 60 and 70 years old with urothelial cancer.

Notes on this clone: The sample carries other DNA sequences with the same CDR3. The chain is built from TRBV11-3 and TRBJ2-3; 8 nucleotides match TRBD1. The V segment lost 5 bases and the J segment 3 bases; nucleotides outside the gene matches: 4. This CDR3 region has 14 residues. The germline V gene encodes CDR1 SGHNT and CDR2 YENEEA. The CDR3 protein is CASSPGQGTDTQYF. In DNA form, the CDR3 reads TGTGCCAGCAGCCCAGGACAGGGAACAGATACGCAGTATTTT.

A word on this clone: Germline is not matched at one junction end, which may reflect a read error. This chain joins TRBV7-7 and TRBJ2-5; D is perhaps TRBD1 (5 bases). The germline V gene encodes CDR1 SSHAT and CDR2 FNYEAQ (reference sequence). This CDR3 is built from 15 residues. CDR3 region: CASSPDMLKGETQYF. The CDR3 DNA follows: TGTGCTAGCAGCCCTGACATGCTCAAGGGGGAGACCCAGTACTTC.

The chain has TRBV7-8 and TRBJ2-2; D is unresolved. The CDR3 covers 13 residues. V was trimmed by 5 bases and J by 1 base, leaving 5 bases between them. From germline, CDR1 is SGHVS and CDR2 FQNEAQ. Here the CDR3 DNA reads TGTGCCAGCAGCCAGTGGAACACCGGGGAGCTGTTTTTT. It codes for CASSQWNTGELFF.

The J gene is TRBJ2-7, the V gene TRBV19; D possibly corresponds to TRBD1 (6 bases). Between the trimmed V and J ends, which lost 6 bases and 2 bases, there was a span of 11 bases. The CDR3 contains 13 residues. The germline CDR1 and CDR2 sequences are LNHDA and SQIVND (reference sequence). CDR3 DNA: TGTGCCAGTAGCACCAGGGGCACCTACGAGCAGTACTTC. Residues: CASSTRGTYEQYF.

This clone was found once. In the same sample, other DNA sequences code for this CDR3. The V and J genes are TRBV30 and TRBJ1-1; D not certain. The CDR3 runs 13 residues. The germline CDR1 and CDR2 sequences are GTSNPN and SVGIG (reference sequence). V lost 3 bases, J lost 1 base, and 9 bases lay in between. The CDR3 loop reads CAWRTRPNTEAFF. Written as DNA, the CDR3 is TGTGCCTGGAGAACACGCCCGAACACTGAAGCTTTCTTT.

This chain joins TRBV27 and TRBJ2-7; TRBD1 matches at 7 bases. The CDR3 covers 15 residues. CDR1 is MNHEY and CDR2 is SMNVEV in the germline V gene (reference sequence). V was clipped by 0 bases and J by 5 bases; unmatched bases: 7. Here the CDR3 DNA reads TGTGCCAGCAGTTTATCGTGGCAGGGGGTCCACGAGCAGTACTTC. This sequence encodes CASSLSWQGVHEQYF.

The CDR3 DNA sequence: TGCGCCAGCAGCCAAGGACTAGCGGGGGGCGAGCAGTACTTC. It specifies CASSQGLAGGEQYF. The chain couples TRBV4-3 to TRBJ2-7; TRBD2 matches 13 bases. The CDR3 is 14 residues long. The germline V gene encodes CDR1 LGHNA and CDR2 YSLEER. Unmatched junction bases numbered 0, after V lost 1 base and J lost 6 bases.

This sequence joins TRBV19 and TRBJ2-3; a weak D match, TRBD1 (5 bases). The CDR3 runs 15 residues. Trimming stripped 1 base from V and 2 bases from J, with 10 bases between. Per germline, CDR1 LNHDA and CDR2 SQIVND (reference sequence). The CDR3 here is CASSIGQGDTDTQYF. In DNA form, the CDR3 reads TGTGCCAGTAGTATAGGGCAGGGTGACACAGATACGCAGTATTTT.

The chain employs TRBV4-3 and TRBJ1-1; a possible D gene is TRBD1 (5 bases). With 1 base removed from V and 2 bases from J, the gap between germline ends came to 8 bases. Germline V gives CDR1 LGHNA, CDR2 YSLEER. The CDR3 has 14 amino acids. Here the CDR3 reads CASSQGQRNTEAFF. The CDR3 DNA reads TGCGCCAGCAGCCAAGGACAGCGTAACACTGAAGCTTTCTTT.

The chain joins TRBV7-2 to TRBJ2-4, with D maybe TRBD2 (5 bases). Germline CDR1 and CDR2: SGHTA and FQGNSA. This CDR3 region has 16 residues. Trimming took 1 base from V and 0 from J, leaving 10 bases between them. Written as DNA, the CDR3 is TGTGCCAGCAGCTTAGGAGGGCCCTTAGCCAAAAACATTCAGTACTTC. Translated: CASSLGGPLAKNIQYF.

V is TRBV6-6 and J is TRBJ1-3; 7 bases match TRBD1. The CDR3 consists of 14 residues. The germline gives CDR1 MNHNY, CDR2 SVGAGI (reference sequence). The junction had 7 bases not matched to a gene; V was cut back by 6 bases and J by 5 bases. The CDR3 reads CASSPGGIRNTIYF. The CDR3 DNA follows: TGTGCCAGCAGCCCAGGGGGAATAAGAAACACCATATATTTT.

This chain connects TRBV5-1 to TRBJ1-2, with a possible D match to TRBD1 (5 bases). Germline CDR1 is SGHRS and CDR2 is YFSETQ. The V end lost 4 bases, the J end lost 4 bases, and 17 bases lay between the germline ends. The CDR3 length is 15 residues. CDR3 region: CASSQEQADRYGYTF. CDR3 DNA: TGCGCCAGCAGCCAAGAACAGGCCGATCGCTATGGCTACACCTTC.

The chain recombines TRBV7-2 with TRBJ1-1; TRBD1 might be the D (6 bases). Germline assignment: CDR1 SGHTA and CDR2 FQGNSA. The CDR3 extends over 14 amino acids. Trimming took off 3 bases at V and 4 bases at J, with 12 bases between the two ends. CDR3 residues: CASSFQGWSTEAFF. CDR3 in DNA: TGTGCCAGCAGCTTTCAGGGGTGGAGCACTGAAGCTTTCTTT.

The chain is built from TRBV7-2 and TRBJ2-1; 11 bases align to TRBD2. The ends lost 3 bases at V and 7 bases at J; junction bases unmatched: 5. The CDR3 length is 15 residues. Germline V gene lookup returns CDR1 SGHTA and CDR2 FQGNSA. In nucleotides, the CDR3 is TGTGCCAGCAGCTTTAGTAGCGGGGGGGGTAATGAGCAGTTCTTC. Protein sequence: CASSFSSGGGNEQFF.

The chain carries TRBV5-1 and TRBJ2-7; TRBD1 matches at 8 bases. The CDR3 runs to 15 residues. Germline-derived CDR1 and CDR2 are SGHRS and YFSETQ. With 4 bases clipped from V and 5 bases from J, the junction kept 11 bases outside the gene matches. CDR3 protein: CASSTRQGSSHEQYF. The CDR3 nucleotides read TGCGCCAGCAGCACCAGACAGGGGTCAAGTCACGAGCAGTACTTC.

This sequence joins TRBV18 and TRBJ2-5; 9 positions agree with TRBD2. Germline-derived CDR1 and CDR2 are KGHSH and LQKENI. V shed 0 bases and J 4 bases; nucleotides not matched to a gene: 6. This CDR3 has 16 amino acids. For the CDR3, the DNA is TGTGCCAGCTCACCACCGGGACTAGCTGGGGGAGAGACCCAGTACTTC. Translation: CASSPPGLAGGETQYF.

The chain links TRBV6-5 to TRBJ2-5, with TRBD2 identical over 7 bases. V was clipped by 3 bases and J by 2 bases; unmatched bases: 9. Germline loops: CDR1 MNHEY, CDR2 SVGAGI. The CDR3 runs 16 residues. CDR3 coding DNA: TGTGCCAGCAGTTATGGTGGGGCGGGAGTACAAGAGACCCAGTACTTC. Translated, it gives CASSYGGAGVQETQYF.